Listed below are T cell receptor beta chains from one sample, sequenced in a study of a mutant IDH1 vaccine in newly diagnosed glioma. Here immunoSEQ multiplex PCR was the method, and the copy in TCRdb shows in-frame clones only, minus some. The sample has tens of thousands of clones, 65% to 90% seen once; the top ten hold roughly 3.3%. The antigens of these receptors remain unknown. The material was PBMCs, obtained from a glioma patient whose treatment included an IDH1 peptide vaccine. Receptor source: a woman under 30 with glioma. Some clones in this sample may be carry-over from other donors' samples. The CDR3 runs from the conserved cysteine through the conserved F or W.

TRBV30 CAWSRSSYEQYF
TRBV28 CASMRREKLFF
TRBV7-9 CASSQPGQGSGNTIYF
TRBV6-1 CASRVTGKGYEQYF
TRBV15 CATSRRGVSQPQHF
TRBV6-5 CATRDSLGQPQHF
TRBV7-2 CASSLATSPSQANYGYTF
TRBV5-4 CASSLPGPLSTEAFF
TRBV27 CASSLSGRDAVSAYEQYF
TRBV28 CASSLVRGITMGGYTF
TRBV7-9 CASSVAGSTDTQYF